These 18 T cell receptor beta chains were all obtained from the same sample, sequenced in a study of OX40 agonist ivuxolimab in advanced cancers. TCRdb keeps only in-frame clones here, not all; method: immunoSEQ multiplex PCR. This table has 55,000 to 65,000 clones, around 86% appearing once. Sequences were derived from CD4+ or CD8+ T cells sorted from blood, sampled in a trial of the OX40 agonist ivuxolimab. All receptors come from an adult with an advanced solid tumor such as melanoma, head and neck, liver or kidney cancer.

The chain links TRBV18 to TRBJ2-7, with D possibly called TRBD1 or TRBD2 (5 bases each). Germline V gives CDR1 KGHSH, CDR2 LQKENI. The CDR3 has 16 amino acids. Deletions cut 3 bases from V and 2 bases from J, with 17 bases between. CDR3: CASSPPLTGAPYEQYF. The CDR3 nucleotides are TGTGCCAGCTCACCGCCCCTCACCGGGGCGCCCTACGAGCAGTACTTC.

The V and J genes are TRBV6-1 and TRBJ2-5; weak D call: TRBD1 (6 bases). The CDR3 has 15 amino acids. V gave up 5 bases and J gave up 4 bases, with 17 bases separating them. Germline V lookup: CDR1 MNHNS, CDR2 SASEGT. CDR3 nucleotide sequence: TGTGCCAGCAGTCCTCGGGCAGGGGTGGGAGAGACCCAGTACTTC. This gives the protein CASSPRAGVGETQYF.

The chain carries TRBV28 and TRBJ1-2; D is perhaps TRBD1 (6 bases). Germline V CDR1 and CDR2: MDHEN, SYDVKM. The germline V and J ends were trimmed by 8 bases and 5 bases, with 15 bases remaining between them. The CDR3 is 13 amino acids. The CDR3 loop is CASYDRFMYGYTF. CDR3 coding DNA: TGTGCCAGCTACGACAGGTTTATGTATGGCTACACCTTC.

CDR3 region: CASSLPRLGQKNTEAFF. CDR3 DNA sequence: TGTGCCAGCAGCTTACCTAGACTAGGGCAGAAGAACACTGAAGCTTTCTTT. The chain uses TRBV7-9 and TRBJ1-1; no definite D call. The CDR3 consists of 17 residues. Germline CDR1 is SEHNR and CDR2 is FQNEAQ (reference sequence). V was shortened by 2 bases and J by 1 base, with 17 bases between the two germline ends.

About this clone itself: The same CDR3 also results from other DNA sequences found in this sample. V gene TRBV2 combines with J gene TRBJ1-5; D not certain. CDR3 length: 13 residues. Germline V gives CDR1 SNHLY, CDR2 FYNNEI. V lost 4 bases, J lost 1 base, and 5 bases lay in between. The DNA of the CDR3 is TGTGCCAGCAGTGGGGAAAGCAATCAGCCCCAGCATTTT. Its translation: CASSGESNQPQHF. Complete variable domain (other parts from reference TRBV2 and TRBJ1-5): EPEVTQTPSHQVTQMGQEVILRCVPISNHLYFYWYRQILGQKVEFLVSFYNNEISEKSEIFDDQFSVERPDGSNFTLKIRSTKLEDSAMYFCASSGESNQPQHFGDGTRLSIL.

The genes are TRBV28 and TRBJ1-2; 9 bases align to TRBD1. CDR1 and CDR2 from the germline V gene are MDHEN and SYDVKM. This CDR3 spans 14 amino acids. V was pared by 6 bases and J by 8 bases, with 10 bases of the junction left unmatched. This CDR3 is CASRELGQGSGYTF. The CDR3 nucleotides are TGTGCCAGCAGGGAACTGGGACAGGGATCCGGCTACACCTTC.

V and J are TRBV30 and TRBJ1-1; 10 bases align to TRBD1. Germline CDR1 is GTSNPN and CDR2 is SVGIG (reference sequence). Germline trimming cut 1 base from V and 5 bases from J; bases unmatched to any gene: 4. This CDR3 comprises 14 residues. CDR3 sequence: CAWSGDRGRTEAFF. CDR3 sequence (DNA): TGTGCCTGGAGTGGGGACAGGGGACGGACTGAAGCTTTCTTT. The whole variable domain, remainder taken from reference TRBV30 and TRBJ1-1, is SQTIHQWPATLVQPVGSPLSLECTVEGTSNPNLYWYRQAAGRGLQLLFYSVGIGQISSEVPQNLSASRPQDRQFILSSKKLLLSDSGFYLCAWSGDRGRTEAFFGQGTRLTVV.

The CDR3 region is CASSITGGHGYTF. In DNA, the CDR3 is TGTGCCAGTAGTATAACTGGGGGCCATGGCTACACCTTC. The V and J genes are TRBV19 and TRBJ1-2, with D tentatively TRBD1 (6 bases). The CDR3 is 13 residues long. The germline V gene encodes CDR1 LNHDA and CDR2 SQIVND (reference sequence). V lost 2 bases and J 6 bases, leaving 10 bases between the germline ends.

V gene TRBV9 combines with J gene TRBJ1-1; tentatively, D is TRBD1 (5 bases). This CDR3 comprises 15 residues. V was trimmed by 3 bases and J by 5 bases, leaving 17 bases between them. Per germline, CDR1 SGDLS and CDR2 YYNGEE. CDR3 sequence reads: CASSAVGDGWTEAFF. The CDR3 DNA is TGTGCCAGCAGCGCAGTAGGGGACGGATGGACTGAAGCTTTCTTT. The full variable domain, completed using reference TRBV9 and TRBJ1-1, is DSGVTQTPKHLITATGQRVTLRCSPRSGDLSVYWYQQSLDQGLQFLIQYYNGEERAKGNILERFSAQQFPDLHSELNLSSLELGDSALYFCASSAVGDGWTEAFFGQGTRLTVV.

This rearrangement joins TRBV9 to TRBJ1-2; D not resolved. The CDR3 contains 16 residues. Germline CDR1 reads SGDLS; CDR2 reads YYNGEE. V lost 3 bases to trimming and J lost 5 bases, with 20 bases between them. The CDR3 nucleotides are TGTGCCAGCAGCGCCGGCATTGATTTGTCCTTTTATGGCTACACCTTC. Translated, it gives CASSAGIDLSFYGYTF.

The chain links TRBV5-1 to TRBJ2-3; D is uncertain. The germline gives CDR1 SGHRS, CDR2 YFSETQ. V lost 2 bases to trimming and J lost 8 bases, with 18 bases between them. The CDR3 is made up of 15 amino acids. In nucleotides, the CDR3 is TGCGCCAGCAGCTTCGCAAGCGCTGACTCGGGTACGCAGTATTTT. Translated: CASSFASADSGTQYF.

The chain carries TRBV7-9 and TRBJ2-5; D perhaps matches TRBD2 (5 bases). Germline V gene sequence: CDR1 SEHNR, CDR2 FQNEAQ (reference sequence). The CDR3 is made up of 16 amino acids. The V and J ends lost 5 bases and 5 bases respectively, with 21 bases between them. The DNA of the CDR3 is TGTGCCAGCAGCAAGGGAATACGGGGTAGATGGGAGACCCAGTACTTC. Its protein product is CASSKGIRGRWETQYF.

V usage is TRBV30 and J usage is TRBJ1-5; D is ambiguous. The CDR3 sequence is 13 residues long. Trimming took off 0 bases at V and 3 bases at J, with 6 bases between the two ends. Germline CDR1 reads GTSNPN; CDR2 reads SVGIG (reference sequence). The CDR3 DNA reads TGTGCCTGGAGTGTACGCGACAATCAGCCCCAGCATTTT. It translates to CAWSVRDNQPQHF.

This sequence joins TRBV4-1 and TRBJ2-7; maybe TRBD1 (5 bases). The germline V and J ends were trimmed by 7 bases and 3 bases, with 13 bases remaining between them. Germline CDR1 reads MGHRA; CDR2 reads YSYEKL. CDR3 length: 13 amino acids. The CDR3 region has the DNA TGCGCCAGCAAGGGGCAGGGAAGCTACGAGCAGTACTTC. Its translation is CASKGQGSYEQYF.

CDR3 sequence (DNA): TGTGCCAGCAGCTTAGATCTCAGCTATAATTCACCCCTCCACTTT. The encoded protein is CASSLDLSYNSPLHF. V is TRBV7-6 and J is TRBJ1-6, with D unclear. Germline V gene lookup returns CDR1 SGHVS and CDR2 FNYEAQ. The CDR3 covers 15 residues. V was trimmed by 1 base and J by 3 bases, leaving 7 bases between them.

The chain has TRBV7-2 and TRBJ2-5; D unclear. V was trimmed by 1 base and J by 1 base, leaving 7 bases between them. From germline, CDR1 is SGHTA and CDR2 FQGNSA. This CDR3 contains 14 residues. The CDR3 loop is CASSLGQLQETQYF. In DNA, the CDR3 is TGTGCCAGCAGCTTAGGACAACTCCAAGAGACCCAGTACTTC.

The V call is TRBV5-1, the J call TRBJ1-4; D ambiguous. Germline CDR1 reads SGHRS; CDR2 reads YFSETQ. V dropped 0 bases and J dropped 2 bases, with 14 bases sitting between them. The CDR3 covers 17 residues. CDR3 nucleotide sequence: TGCGCCAGCAGCTTGGCCTCGAGGGCAGACACTAATGAAAAACTGTTTTTT. Translating it yields CASSLASRADTNEKLFF.

J is TRBJ2-5 and V is TRBV5-4; perhaps TRBD2 as D (5 bases). CDR3 length: 14 residues. Germline V gene lookup returns CDR1 SGHNT and CDR2 YYREEE (reference sequence). The germline V and J ends were trimmed by 2 bases and 5 bases, with 13 bases remaining between them. CDR3 sequence (DNA): TGTGCCAGCAGCTTTTACGGGGTTAGGGAGACCCAGTACTTC. Translation: CASSFYGVRETQYF.